This is a list of T cell receptor beta chains from one sample in a study of cytomegalovirus exposure and HLA in healthy donors. The assay was immunoSEQ multiplex PCR, and TCRdb's table has in-frame clones only and misses some. The table lists about 140,000 clones, around 86% of them singletons, with approximately 1.1% in the top ten. Material for sequencing was PBMCs. These receptors were taken from a female donor in good health and CMV-seronegative. CDR3s include the opening cysteine and the closing phenylalanine or tryptophan. The D gene is left open where the match is weak. For some rows the clone size is stated as once, few or many, or as a class when expanded; others skip it.

d_gene	abundance	v_gene	j_gene	CDR3aa	CDR3nt
NA	NA	TRBV30	TRBJ2-7	CAFLQGSEQYF	TGTGCCTTCCTACAGGGTTCCGAGCAGTACTTC
NA	NA	TRBV6-1	TRBJ1-6	CASSELRGYDNSPLHF	TGTGCCAGCAGTGAGTTAAGGGGCTATGATAATTCACCCCTCCACTTT
TRBD2	NA	TRBV10-3	TRBJ2-1	CAISEGLAGFYNEQFF	TGTGCCATCAGTGAAGGACTAGCGGGGTTTTACAATGAGCAGTTCTTC
NA	NA	TRBV29-1	TRBJ2-5	CSVDGTHQETQYF	TGCAGCGTTGATGGTACACACCAAGAGACCCAGTACTTC
NA	NA	TRBV29-1	TRBJ2-4	CSVEWVGTNLGSKNIQYF	TGCAGCGTTGAGTGGGTCGGGACAAATTTAGGATCCAAAAACATTCAGTACTTC
NA	NA	TRBV9	TRBJ2-1	CASAPAGSSYNEQFF	TGTGCCAGCGCCCCCGCGGGTAGCTCCTACAATGAGCAGTTCTTC
TRBD1	NA	TRBV30	TRBJ1-2	CAWSETGPGYTF	TGTGCCTGGAGTGAGACAGGGCCTGGCTACACCTTC
TRBD1	NA	TRBV5-1	TRBJ1-1	CASSSTRQGNTEAFF	TGCGCCAGCAGCTCCACCCGACAGGGGAACACTGAAGCTTTCTTT
TRBD2	few	TRBV5-1	TRBJ2-7	CASSSLGWREVSYEQYF	TGCGCCAGCAGCTCTTTGGGGTGGCGGGAGGTCTCCTACGAGCAGTACTTC
NA	NA	TRBV5-4	TRBJ1-2	CASSLYREGLYGYTF	TGTGCCAGCAGCTTGTACAGGGAGGGGCTCTATGGCTACACCTTC
TRBD2	NA	TRBV30	TRBJ2-5	CAWSVRRTSGAQETQYF	TGTGCCTGGAGTGTCAGACGGACTAGCGGAGCACAAGAGACCCAGTACTTC
NA	NA	TRBV6-1	TRBJ2-7	CASSEFGTAYEQYF	TGTGCCAGCAGTGAATTCGGAACAGCCTACGAGCAGTACTTC
TRBD2	NA	TRBV29-1	TRBJ2-7	CSVGNYGGSGTAYEQYF	TGCAGCGTTGGCAATTATGGGGGTAGCGGGACTGCCTACGAGCAGTACTTC
NA	NA	TRBV2	TRBJ2-7	CASSAWTSRYEQYF	TGTGCCAGCAGTGCTTGGACATCTCGCTACGAGCAGTACTTC
NA	NA	TRBV28	TRBJ2-5	CASSLVQRRETQYF	TGTGCCAGCAGTTTAGTACAGCGGCGAGAGACCCAGTACTTC
TRBD1	NA	TRBV10-3	TRBJ2-5	CAISELNRGQETQYF	TGTGCCATCAGTGAGTTGAACAGGGGCCAAGAGACCCAGTACTTC
TRBD1	NA	TRBV4-2	TRBJ1-5	CASSQDAQGVGGYQPQHF	TGTGCCAGCAGCCAAGACGCCCAGGGGGTAGGGGGTTATCAGCCCCAGCATTTT
NA	NA	TRBV6-1	TRBJ2-7	CASSEGGSTYSYEQYF	TGTGCCAGCAGTGAAGGGGGCAGTACTTATTCCTACGAGCAGTACTTC
TRBD1	NA	TRBV5-6	TRBJ2-7	CASTGTATYEQYF	TGTGCCAGCACCGGGACAGCTACCTACGAGCAGTACTTC
TRBD2	NA	TRBV30	TRBJ2-3	CAWVAGGSSDTQYF	TGTGCCTGGGTAGCGGGAGGCTCATCAGATACGCAGTATTTT
TRBD2	NA	TRBV5-4	TRBJ2-1	CASSPGTNNEQFF	TGTGCCAGCAGTCCCGGGACTAACAATGAACAGTTCTTC
TRBD1	NA	TRBV7-9	TRBJ1-2	CASSSSTGPVWGYTF	TGTGCCAGCAGCTCCTCGACAGGGCCCGTGTGGGGCTACACCTTC
TRBD2	NA	TRBV7-8	TRBJ2-3	CASTSGTDTQYF	TGTGCCAGTACTAGCGGAACAGATACGCAGTATTTT
TRBD2	NA	TRBV7-9	TRBJ2-1	CASSSGLANMEGQFF	TGTGCCAGCAGCTCGGGACTAGCTAACATGGAGGGGCAGTTCTTC
TRBD1	NA	TRBV2	TRBJ2-7	CASSLGTGYEQYF	TGTGCCAGCAGTCTAGGGACAGGATACGAGCAGTACTTC
TRBD1	NA	TRBV29-1	TRBJ1-1	CSERQGGNTEAFF	TGCAGCGAGAGACAGGGCGGTAACACTGAAGCTTTCTTT
NA	few	TRBV30	TRBJ1-4	CALRQDNEKLFF	TGTGCCCTTAGACAGGATAATGAAAAACTGTTTTTT
NA	NA	TRBV18	TRBJ1-5	CASSHGRPAHNQPQHF	TGTGCCAGCTCACATGGGCGCCCCGCGCACAATCAGCCCCAGCATTTT
TRBD2	NA	TRBV25-1	TRBJ2-1	CASSDPGLAGVSEQFF	TGTGCCAGCAGTGACCCGGGACTAGCGGGAGTTAGTGAGCAGTTCTTC
NA	NA	TRBV4-2	TRBJ1-1	CASSQVGQRGNTEAFF	TGTGCCAGCAGCCAAGTGGGGCAAAGGGGGAACACTGAAGCTTTCTTT
NA	NA	TRBV5-1	TRBJ1-3	CASSLGDTIYF	TGCGCCAGCAGCTTGGGAGACACCATATATTTT
TRBD1	NA	TRBV28	TRBJ2-6	CASSLGQVSGANVLTF	TGTGCCAGCAGTTTAGGACAGGTCTCTGGGGCCAACGTCCTGACTTTC
NA	NA	TRBV7-6	TRBJ2-7	CASSLAGGGGGEQYF	TGTGCCAGCAGCTTAGCCGGGGGTGGGGGAGGCGAGCAGTACTTC
NA	few	TRBV19	TRBJ2-7	CASSISPSYEQYF	TGTGCCAGTAGTATTTCCCCGTCCTACGAGCAGTACTTC
TRBD2	NA	TRBV27	TRBJ2-1	CASSSLAGEWGNEQFF	TGTGCCAGCAGTTCACTAGCGGGAGAATGGGGCAATGAGCAGTTCTTC
NA	NA	TRBV19	TRBJ2-3	CASSIDLLLADTQYF	TGTGCCAGTAGTATAGATCTACTTCTTGCAGATACGCAGTATTTT
TRBD2	NA	TRBV7-7	TRBJ2-1	CASSLAPTTSARRYNEQFF	TGTGCTAGCAGCTTAGCCCCTACTACTAGCGCCAGGAGGTACAATGAGCAGTTCTTC
TRBD1	NA	TRBV27	TRBJ1-5	CASSGTGGNQPQHF	TGTGCCAGCAGTGGGACAGGGGGCAATCAGCCCCAGCATTTT
NA	NA	TRBV4-1	TRBJ1-2	CASSKTEANYGYTF	TGCGCCAGCAGCAAGACAGAAGCTAACTATGGCTACACCTTC
NA	NA	TRBV25-1	TRBJ2-4	CASTPRDRYIQYF	TGTGCCAGCACACCTAGAGACAGGTACATTCAGTACTTC
NA	NA	TRBV19	TRBJ1-2	CASSITGSNYGYTF	TGTGCCAGTAGTATCACAGGGAGTAACTATGGCTACACCTTC
NA	NA	TRBV28	TRBJ1-1	CASSYSGNTEAFF	TGTGCCAGCAGTTACTCGGGGAACACTGAAGCTTTCTTT